This is a list of T cell receptor beta chains from one sample in a study of cytomegalovirus exposure and HLA in healthy donors. This table comes from immunoSEQ multiplex PCR, and its TCRdb copy is limited to in-frame clones, with some not included. This sample has tens of thousands of clones; roughly three fifths occur once, and the top ten carry roughly 3.9%. The specimen was PBMCs. The receptors shown here come from a man aged 25-45 years in good health and CMV-seronegative. Both conserved end residues are part of each CDR3. The D gene is left open where the match is weak. Size tells how often a clone was seen (once, few, many) or the class of an expanded clone, and some rows leave it out.

cdr3_nt: TGTGCCACCAGCATTCCCAGGGATCCCCCCTATGGCTACACCTTC
cdr3_aa: CATSIPRDPPYGYTF
d_call: .
v_call: TRBV15
j_call: TRBJ1-2
clone_size: .

cdr3_nt: TGTGCCAGCAGGGGGACAGGGGTAAACACCTTC
cdr3_aa: CASRGTGVNTF
d_call: TRBD1
v_call: TRBV5-6
j_call: TRBJ1-2
clone_size: .

cdr3_nt: TGCAGCGTCGGAACCCTCGTGGGAGGCGTTAACTATGGCTACACCTTC
cdr3_aa: CSVGTLVGGVNYGYTF
d_call: .
v_call: TRBV29-1
j_call: TRBJ1-2
clone_size: .

cdr3_nt: TGTGCCAGCAGTTCTACCGGACAGGGAAGCAACACCGGGGAGCTGTTTTTT
cdr3_aa: CASSSTGQGSNTGELFF
d_call: TRBD1
v_call: TRBV9
j_call: TRBJ2-2
clone_size: .

cdr3_nt: TGTGCCAGCAGTTACTCGGGACAGGTCTCCTACGAGCAGTACTTC
cdr3_aa: CASSYSGQVSYEQYF
d_call: TRBD1
v_call: TRBV6-5
j_call: TRBJ2-7
clone_size: .

cdr3_nt: TGTGCCAGCAGCTTGGCCCAGGGGGACGAGCAGTTCTTC
cdr3_aa: CASSLAQGDEQFF
d_call: TRBD1
v_call: TRBV5-4
j_call: TRBJ2-1
clone_size: once

cdr3_nt: TGTGCCAGCATTGAGGCGCTCGGGACTGAAGCTTTCTTT
cdr3_aa: CASIEALGTEAFF
d_call: .
v_call: TRBV7-9
j_call: TRBJ1-1
clone_size: .

cdr3_nt: TGTGCTAGTGTTAAAACTACCGCCACAGATACGCAGTATTTT
cdr3_aa: CASVKTTATDTQYF
d_call: .
v_call: TRBV12-5
j_call: TRBJ2-3
clone_size: .

cdr3_nt: TGTGCCAGCAGCTTAGTTCTCGATCAGCCCCAGCATTTT
cdr3_aa: CASSLVLDQPQHF
d_call: .
v_call: TRBV7-8
j_call: TRBJ1-5
clone_size: few

cdr3_nt: TGTGCCAGCAGCCAAGATGAGGGCTCCTACAATGAGCAGTTCTTC
cdr3_aa: CASSQDEGSYNEQFF
d_call: .
v_call: TRBV4-2
j_call: TRBJ2-1
clone_size: .

cdr3_nt: TGCAGCGGGAGCGGGAGTCGGACCGGGGAGCTGTTTTTT
cdr3_aa: CSGSGSRTGELFF
d_call: TRBD2
v_call: TRBV29-1
j_call: TRBJ2-2
clone_size: .

cdr3_nt: TGTGCCAGCAATGCCGGGACAGGGTCTCGCGGATACACCGGGGAGCTGTTTTTT
cdr3_aa: CASNAGTGSRGYTGELFF
d_call: TRBD1
v_call: TRBV27
j_call: TRBJ2-2
clone_size: .

cdr3_nt: TGTGCCAGCAGCTTCGGACAGGGTGAGGGCGAGCAGTACTTC
cdr3_aa: CASSFGQGEGEQYF
d_call: TRBD1
v_call: TRBV11-2
j_call: TRBJ2-7
clone_size: once

cdr3_nt: TGTGCCAGCAGCTTAGAACTCAATCAGCCCCAGCATTTT
cdr3_aa: CASSLELNQPQHF
d_call: .
v_call: TRBV7-2
j_call: TRBJ1-5
clone_size: .

cdr3_nt: TGTGCTAGTGGTTTGGTACGGATAGGGGCCGGGGAGCTGTTTTTT
cdr3_aa: CASGLVRIGAGELFF
d_call: .
v_call: TRBV12-5
j_call: TRBJ2-2
clone_size: .

cdr3_nt: TGTGCCAGTAGTCAGGGGACCTCAGAGAGGACCCAGTACTTC
cdr3_aa: CASSQGTSERTQYF
d_call: .
v_call: TRBV19
j_call: TRBJ2-5
clone_size: few

cdr3_nt: TGTGCCAGCAGCGTTACCGGGACAAAAGAGACCCAGTACTTC
cdr3_aa: CASSVTGTKETQYF
d_call: .
v_call: TRBV7-2
j_call: TRBJ2-5
clone_size: .

cdr3_nt: TGCGCCAGCAGTGTGGAGGGGGCGTACGAGCAGTACTTC
cdr3_aa: CASSVEGAYEQYF
d_call: .
v_call: TRBV10-1
j_call: TRBJ2-7
clone_size: .

cdr3_nt: TGTGCCAGCAGCGCCAGGGGGCGAACTGAAGCTTTCTTT
cdr3_aa: CASSARGRTEAFF
d_call: TRBD1
v_call: TRBV11-3
j_call: TRBJ1-1
clone_size: .

cdr3_nt: TGCGCCAGCAGCAGCTTGACTAGCGGGGGGACCGGGGAGCTGTTTTTT
cdr3_aa: CASSSLTSGGTGELFF
d_call: TRBD2
v_call: TRBV5-1
j_call: TRBJ2-2
clone_size: .

cdr3_nt: TGCAGTGCTTTGGGGGCCTATGGCTACACCTTC
cdr3_aa: CSALGAYGYTF
d_call: .
v_call: TRBV20-1
j_call: TRBJ1-2
clone_size: .

cdr3_nt: TGTGCCAGCAGTGAATCCCCTCGGCAGGGAGGCGAGCAGTACTTC
cdr3_aa: CASSESPRQGGEQYF
d_call: .
v_call: TRBV2
j_call: TRBJ2-7
clone_size: once

cdr3_nt: TGCGCCAGCAGCCAAGATCCGGCCCCAGGTGCGGGGGCATTTTTGAGCTCCTACGAGCAGTACTTC
cdr3_aa: CASSQDPAPGAGAFLSSYEQYF
d_call: .
v_call: TRBV4-3
j_call: TRBJ2-7
clone_size: .